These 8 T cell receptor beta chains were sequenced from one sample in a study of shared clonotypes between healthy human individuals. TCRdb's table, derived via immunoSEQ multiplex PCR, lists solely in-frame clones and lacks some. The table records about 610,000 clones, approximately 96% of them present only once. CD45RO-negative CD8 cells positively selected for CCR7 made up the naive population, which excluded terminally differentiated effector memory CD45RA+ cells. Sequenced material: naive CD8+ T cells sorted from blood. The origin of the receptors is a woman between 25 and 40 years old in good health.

The CDR3 region has the DNA TGTGCCAGCAGCTCCCCCGGGAAGGAGACCCAGTACTTC. Its protein is CASSSPGKETQYF. V and J are TRBV7-9 and TRBJ2-5, with D possibly being TRBD2 (5 bases). CDR1 is SEHNR, CDR2 FQNEAQ, per germline (reference sequence). The CDR3 sequence is 13 residues long. V was clipped by 4 bases and J by 5 bases, with 11 bases between them.

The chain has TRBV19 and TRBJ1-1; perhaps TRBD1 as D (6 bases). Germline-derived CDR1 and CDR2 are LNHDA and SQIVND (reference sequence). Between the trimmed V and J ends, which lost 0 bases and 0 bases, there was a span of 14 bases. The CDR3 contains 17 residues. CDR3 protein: CASSIDRADSLNTEAFF. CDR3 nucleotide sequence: TGTGCCAGTAGTATAGATCGGGCGGACAGCCTGAACACTGAAGCTTTCTTT. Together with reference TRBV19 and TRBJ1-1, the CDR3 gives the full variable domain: DGGITQSPKYLFRKEGQNVTLSCEQNLNHDAMYWYRQDPGQGLRLIYYSQIVNDFQKGDIAEGYSVSREKKESFPLTVTSAQKNPTAFYLCASSIDRADSLNTEAFFGQGTRLTVV.

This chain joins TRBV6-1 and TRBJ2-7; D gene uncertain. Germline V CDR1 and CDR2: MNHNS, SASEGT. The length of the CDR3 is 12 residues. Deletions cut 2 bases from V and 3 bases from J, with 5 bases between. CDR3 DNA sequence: TGTGCCAGCAGTGAATACAGCTACGAGCAGTACTTC. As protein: CASSEYSYEQYF.

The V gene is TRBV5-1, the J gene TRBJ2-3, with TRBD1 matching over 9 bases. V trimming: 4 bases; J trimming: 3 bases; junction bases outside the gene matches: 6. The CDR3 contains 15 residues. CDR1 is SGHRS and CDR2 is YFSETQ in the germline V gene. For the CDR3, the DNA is TGCGCCAGCAGCAGGCCGGGACAGGGTACAGATACGCAGTATTTT. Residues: CASSRPGQGTDTQYF.

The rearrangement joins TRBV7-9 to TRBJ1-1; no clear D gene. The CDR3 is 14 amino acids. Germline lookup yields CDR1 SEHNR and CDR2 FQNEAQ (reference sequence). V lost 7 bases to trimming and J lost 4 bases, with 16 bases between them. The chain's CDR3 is CASTPGILITEAFF. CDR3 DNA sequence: TGTGCCAGCACCCCTGGGATTCTGATCACTGAAGCTTTCTTT.

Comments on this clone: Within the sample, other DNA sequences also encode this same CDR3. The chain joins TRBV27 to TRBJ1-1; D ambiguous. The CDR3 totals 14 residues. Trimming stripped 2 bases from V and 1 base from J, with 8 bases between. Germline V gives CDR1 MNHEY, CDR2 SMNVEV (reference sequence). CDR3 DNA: TGTGCCAGCAGTTTACTGGTTGGGAACACTGAAGCTTTCTTT. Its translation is CASSLLVGNTEAFF.

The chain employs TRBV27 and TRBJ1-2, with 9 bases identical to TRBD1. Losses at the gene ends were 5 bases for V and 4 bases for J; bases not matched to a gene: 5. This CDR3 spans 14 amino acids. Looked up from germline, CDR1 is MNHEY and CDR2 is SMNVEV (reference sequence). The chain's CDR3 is CASSTTGGSYGYTF. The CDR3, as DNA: TGTGCCAGCAGTACGACAGGGGGATCCTATGGCTACACCTTC.

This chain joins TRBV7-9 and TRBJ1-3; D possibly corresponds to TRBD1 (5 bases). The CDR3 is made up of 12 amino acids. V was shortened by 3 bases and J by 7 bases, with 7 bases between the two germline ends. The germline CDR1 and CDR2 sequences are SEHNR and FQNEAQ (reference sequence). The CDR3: CASSLGPNTIYF. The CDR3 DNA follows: TGTGCCAGCAGCTTGGGACCCAACACCATATATTTT.